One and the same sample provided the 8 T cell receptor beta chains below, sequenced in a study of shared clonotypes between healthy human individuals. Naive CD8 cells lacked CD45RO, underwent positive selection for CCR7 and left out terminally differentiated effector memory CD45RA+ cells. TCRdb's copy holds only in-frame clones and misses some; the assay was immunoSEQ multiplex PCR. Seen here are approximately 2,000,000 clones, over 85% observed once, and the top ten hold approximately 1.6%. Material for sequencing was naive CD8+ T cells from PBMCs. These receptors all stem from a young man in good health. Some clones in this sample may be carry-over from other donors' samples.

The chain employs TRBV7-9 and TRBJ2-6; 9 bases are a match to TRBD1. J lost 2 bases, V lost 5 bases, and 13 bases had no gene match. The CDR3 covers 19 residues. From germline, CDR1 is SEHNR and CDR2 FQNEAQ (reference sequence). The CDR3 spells CASSRSGDRVLAGANVLTF. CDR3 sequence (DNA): TGTGCCAGCAGCCGAAGCGGGGACAGGGTTTTAGCTGGGGCCAACGTCCTGACTTTC. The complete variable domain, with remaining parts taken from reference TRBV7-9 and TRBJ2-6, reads DTGVSQNPRHKITKRGQNVTFRCDPISEHNRLYWYRQTLGQGPEFLTYFQNEAQLEKSRLLSDRFSAERPKGSFSTLEIQRTEQGDSAMYLCASSRSGDRVLAGANVLTFGAGSRLTVL.

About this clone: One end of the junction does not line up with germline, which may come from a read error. Written as DNA, the CDR3 is TGTGCCAGCAGCCCTAGCGGAGACCCCTCCCACGAGCAGTACTTC. Its protein product is CASSPSGDPSHEQYF. The chain has TRBV9 and TRBJ2-7; TRBD2 aligns across 7 bases. The CDR3 is 15 amino acids. Germline values: CDR1 SGDLS, CDR2 YYNGEE.

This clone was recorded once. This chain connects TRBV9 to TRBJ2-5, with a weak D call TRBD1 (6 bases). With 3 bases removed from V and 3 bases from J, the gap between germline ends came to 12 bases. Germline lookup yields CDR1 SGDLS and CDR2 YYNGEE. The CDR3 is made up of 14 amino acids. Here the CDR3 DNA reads TGTGCCAGCAGCGCCCCGGGACAAGAAGAGACCCAGTACTTC. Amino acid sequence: CASSAPGQEETQYF.

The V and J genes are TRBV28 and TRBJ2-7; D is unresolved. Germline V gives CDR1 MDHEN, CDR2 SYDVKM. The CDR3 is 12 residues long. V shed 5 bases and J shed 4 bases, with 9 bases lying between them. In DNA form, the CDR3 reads TGTGCCAGCAGTCCCCATGATTACGAGCAGTACTTC. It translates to CASSPHDYEQYF. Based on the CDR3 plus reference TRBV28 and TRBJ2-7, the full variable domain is DVKVTQSSRYLVKRTGEKVFLECVQDMDHENMFWYRQDPGLGLRLIYFSYDVKMKEKGDIPEGYSVSREKKERFSLILESASTNQTSMYLCASSPHDYEQYFGPGTRLTVT.

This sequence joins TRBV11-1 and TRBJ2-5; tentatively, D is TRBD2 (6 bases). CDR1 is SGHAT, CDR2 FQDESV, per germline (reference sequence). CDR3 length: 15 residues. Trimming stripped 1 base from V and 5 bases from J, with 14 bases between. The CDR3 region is CASSLGWRVRETQYF. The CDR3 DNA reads TGTGCCAGCAGCTTAGGATGGAGGGTGAGGGAGACCCAGTACTTC.

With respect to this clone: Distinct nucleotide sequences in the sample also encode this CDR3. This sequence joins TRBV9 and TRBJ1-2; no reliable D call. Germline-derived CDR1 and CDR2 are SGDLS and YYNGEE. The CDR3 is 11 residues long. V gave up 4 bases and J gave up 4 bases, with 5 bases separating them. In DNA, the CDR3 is TGTGCCAGCAGCTCTCCCTATGGCTACACCTTC. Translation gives CASSSPYGYTF.

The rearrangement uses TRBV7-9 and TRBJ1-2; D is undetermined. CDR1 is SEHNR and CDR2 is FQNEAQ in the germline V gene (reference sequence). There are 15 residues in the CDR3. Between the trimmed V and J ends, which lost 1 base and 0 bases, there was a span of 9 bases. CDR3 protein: CASSLVGQPNYGYTF. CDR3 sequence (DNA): TGTGCCAGCAGCTTAGTAGGCCAGCCTAACTATGGCTACACCTTC.

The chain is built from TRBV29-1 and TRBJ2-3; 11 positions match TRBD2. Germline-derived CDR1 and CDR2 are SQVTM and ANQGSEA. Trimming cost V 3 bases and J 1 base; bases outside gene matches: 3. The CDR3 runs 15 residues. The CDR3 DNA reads TGCAGCGTTGAGGGACTAGCGGACGGCACAGATACGCAGTATTTT. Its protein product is CSVEGLADGTDTQYF.